This T cell receptor beta chain emerged from a study of EBV T-cell therapy then PD-1 blockade in nasopharyngeal carcinoma. This clone is medium-sized. What it recognizes is unknown. Treatment in this sample: AdE1-LMPpoly-expanded autologous EBV-specific T-cell therapy followed by anti-PD-1 nivolumab. The repertoire was sequenced with immunoSEQ multiplex PCR; TCRdb's copy has only in-frame clones and lacks some. Here the sample spans under 20,000 clones, more than 70% being singletons. CDR3 length: 15 amino acids. The germline CDR1 and CDR2 sequences are SEHNR and FQNEAQ (reference sequence). V lost 6 bases, J lost 2 bases, and 14 bases lay in between.

J is TRBJ1-5 and V is TRBV7-9, with D unresolved. Specimen: CD8+ T cells from blood, collected at roughly day 35 from a patient whose treatment included autologous EBV-specific T cells and nivolumab. The clonotype comes from a man aged 40-55 years with nasopharyngeal carcinoma. CDR3 loop: CASSPTSAGNQPQHF. For the CDR3, the DNA is TGTGCCAGCAGTCCCACTTCGGCCGGCAATCAGCCCCAGCATTTT. Looking up the rest from reference TRBV7-9 and TRBJ1-5 gives the full variable domain: DTGVSQNPRHKITKRGQNVTFRCDPISEHNRLYWYRQTLGQGPEFLTYFQNEAQLEKSRLLSDRFSAERPKGSFSTLEIQRTEQGDSAMYLCASSPTSAGNQPQHFGDGTRLSIL.